This passage covers 18 T cell receptor beta chains from one sample sequenced in a study of OX40 agonist ivuxolimab in advanced cancers. Produced via immunoSEQ multiplex PCR; TCRdb's table is partial and in-frame only. Of about 120,000 clones in the sample, 85% to 90% were seen once. The specimen was CD4+ or CD8+ T cells sorted from blood, collected in a trial of the OX40 agonist ivuxolimab. These receptors were collected from an adult with an advanced solid tumor such as melanoma, head and neck, liver or kidney cancer.

V usage is TRBV7-6 and J usage is TRBJ2-5, with a tentative D call TRBD2 (7 bases). From germline, CDR1 is SGHVS and CDR2 FNYEAQ. The CDR3 extends over 17 amino acids. Trimming took 3 bases from V and 5 from J, leaving 22 bases between them. The CDR3 here is CASSLTLRGGGRETQYF. CDR3 nucleotide sequence: TGTGCCAGCAGCTTGACCCTTAGGGGGGGAGGGCGCGAGACCCAGTACTTC.

Concerning this clone itself: Germline is not matched at one junction end, which may reflect a read error. The chain couples TRBV7-7 to TRBJ2-3; no definite D call. This CDR3 spans 15 amino acids. CDR1 SSHAT and CDR2 FNYEAQ come from the germline V gene (reference sequence). Here the CDR3 reads CASSRLGTQADTQYF. The CDR3, as DNA: TGTGCTAGCAGCCGCTTAGGTACCCAAGCGGATACGCAGTATTTT.

The chain joins TRBV19 to TRBJ1-4, with a weak D call TRBD1 (6 bases). Trimming left V 8 bases short and J 8 bases short, with 18 bases between. The germline gives CDR1 LNHDA, CDR2 SQIVND (reference sequence). This CDR3 spans 14 amino acids. The CDR3, as DNA: TGTGCCAGTTGTCGACAGGAAGGCACGGAAAAACTGTTTTTT. It specifies CASCRQEGTEKLFF.

This clone showed up just once. The CDR3, as DNA: TGTGCCAGCAGCTTTAGCGTTCAGGGTAACACTGAAGCTTTCTTT. This sequence encodes CASSFSVQGNTEAFF. This chain joins TRBV7-9 and TRBJ1-1, with a tentative D call TRBD1 (5 bases). Germline-derived CDR1 and CDR2 are SEHNR and FQNEAQ (reference sequence). The V end was cut by 3 bases, the J end by 2 bases, with 13 bases between. This CDR3 region has 15 residues. Supplemented by reference TRBV7-9 and TRBJ1-1, the full variable domain reads DTGVSQNPRHKITKRGQNVTFRCDPISEHNRLYWYRQTLGQGPEFLTYFQNEAQLEKSRLLSDRFSAERPKGSFSTLEIQRTEQGDSAMYLCASSFSVQGNTEAFFGQGTRLTVV.

This rearrangement joins TRBV25-1 to TRBJ2-6; 8 bases are shared with TRBD1. Germline V gene data show CDR1 as MGHDK and CDR2 as SYGVNS. The CDR3 loop spans 17 amino acids. V dropped 4 bases and J dropped 4; count of bases not matched to a gene: 9. CDR3 sequence reads: CASSVGQGLGGANVLTF. CDR3 bases: TGTGCCAGCAGTGTAGGACAGGGCCTGGGGGGGGCCAACGTCCTGACTTTC.

The chain recombines TRBV5-3 with TRBJ2-7, with D maybe TRBD2 (6 bases). TRBV5-3 is an open reading frame, and its role is uncertain. V was trimmed by 8 bases and J by 2 bases, leaving 14 bases between them. This CDR3 contains 13 residues. CDR3 sequence reads: CARFRGDPYEQYF. The CDR3 DNA is TGTGCCAGGTTCCGCGGGGACCCCTACGAGCAGTACTTC.

This clone has a single count. The V and J genes are TRBV28 and TRBJ1-1; D is unresolved. The CDR3 extends over 14 amino acids. Trimming pared 8 bases from V and 2 bases from J, leaving 15 bases between. Germline loops: CDR1 MDHEN, CDR2 SYDVKM. CDR3 bases: TGTGCCAGCGACTCCCCGGCGGCAAACACTGAAGCTTTCTTT. Translation: CASDSPAANTEAFF.

The chain has TRBV5-1 and TRBJ2-2; D call uncertain. This CDR3 comprises 16 residues. The germline V gene encodes CDR1 SGHRS and CDR2 YFSETQ. V was shortened by 1 base and J by 2 bases, with 12 bases between the two germline ends. This CDR3 is CASSLRPMINTGELFF. The CDR3 DNA sequence: TGCGCCAGCAGCTTGAGGCCCATGATAAACACCGGGGAGCTGTTTTTT.

The chain is built from TRBV7-9 and TRBJ1-5; D may be TRBD1 (5 bases). This CDR3 contains 13 residues. V gave up 6 bases and J gave up 3 bases, with 9 bases separating them. Germline assignment: CDR1 SEHNR and CDR2 FQNEAQ (reference sequence). CDR3 sequence reads: CASSEGINQPQHF. The CDR3 bases are TGTGCCAGCAGTGAGGGGATCAATCAGCCCCAGCATTTT.

The chain couples TRBV9 to TRBJ1-5, with D possibly matching TRBD1 (6 bases). The CDR3 has 13 residues. The germline V gene has CDR1 SGDLS and CDR2 YYNGEE. With 5 bases removed from V and 4 bases from J, the gap between germline ends came to 10 bases. CDR3 region: CASSKGENQPQHF. The DNA of the CDR3 is TGTGCCAGCAGTAAGGGGGAAAATCAGCCCCAGCATTTT.

CDR3 nucleotide sequence: TGTGCCAGCAGCACCAGGGGGAGGAGCACAGATACGCAGTATTTT. It yields the protein CASSTRGRSTDTQYF. The chain combines TRBV11-2 with TRBJ2-3, with D perhaps matching TRBD1 (7 bases). The CDR3 totals 15 residues. Germline V gene sequence: CDR1 SGHAT, CDR2 FQNNGV. V was trimmed by 5 bases and J by 0 bases, leaving 12 bases between them.

The chain carries TRBV7-6 and TRBJ1-4, with TRBD1 identical over 7 bases. J was trimmed by 12 bases and V by 4 bases; bases with no gene match: 8. Germline CDR1 and CDR2: SGHVS and FNYEAQ. The CDR3 is 13 amino acids. CDR3 nucleotide sequence: TGTGCCAGCAGCTCCTCGACAGGGCGAGAACTGTTTTTT. This translates into CASSSSTGRELFF.

The V and J genes are TRBV7-2 and TRBJ1-4, with 11 positions matching TRBD1. From germline, CDR1 is SGHTA and CDR2 FQGNSA. CDR3 size: 19 residues. Trimming cost V 5 bases and J 3 bases; bases outside gene matches: 14. CDR3 sequence reads: CASSLRKDRGPGANEKLFF. CDR3 nucleotides: TGTGCCAGCAGCCTTCGGAAGGACAGGGGGCCAGGGGCTAATGAAAAACTGTTTTTT.

This clone was seen a few times. The rearrangement links TRBV18 to TRBJ1-3; D gene unclear. Germline V gene data show CDR1 as KGHSH and CDR2 as LQKENI. V gave up 6 bases and J gave up 0 bases, with 12 bases separating them. This CDR3 contains 15 residues. The CDR3 bases are TGTGCCAGCTCGCCGGACGGGAGCTCTGGAAACACCATATATTTT. Protein: CASSPDGSSGNTIYF.

The chain joins TRBV5-1 to TRBJ2-1, with TRBD1 matching over 8 bases. CDR1 and CDR2 (germline): SGHRS, YFSETQ. The ends lost 4 bases at V and 10 bases at J; junction bases unmatched: 4. This CDR3 contains 12 residues. In DNA, the CDR3 is TGCGCCAGCAGCATGGACAGGGCCGAGCAGTTCTTC. Translated: CASSMDRAEQFF. The variable domain in full, completed from reference TRBV5-1 and TRBJ2-1, reads KAGVTQTPRYLIKTRGQQVTLSCSPISGHRSVSWYQQTPGQGLQFLFEYFSETQRNKGNFPGRFSGRQFSNSRSEMNVSTLELGDSALYLCASSMDRAEQFFGPGTRLTVL.

This chain uses TRBV30 with TRBJ1-2; D not certain. The length of the CDR3 is 14 residues. Deletions cut 4 bases from V and 4 bases from J, with 16 bases between. CDR1 and CDR2 from the germline V gene are GTSNPN and SVGIG (reference sequence). CDR3 nucleotide sequence: TGTGCCTGGACCCGGGCCTCGGCTTCCTATGGCTACACCTTC. This sequence encodes CAWTRASASYGYTF.

V and J are TRBV19 and TRBJ2-1; possibly TRBD2 for D (6 bases). Looked up from germline, CDR1 is LNHDA and CDR2 is SQIVND (reference sequence). Trimming pared 5 bases from V and 4 bases from J, leaving 18 bases between. There are 16 residues in the CDR3. This CDR3 is CASSPRAGITYNEQFF. CDR3 coding DNA: TGTGCCAGTAGTCCCCGGGCGGGGATCACTTACAATGAGCAGTTCTTC.

This clone was observed once. This chain uses TRBV6-5 with TRBJ1-2, with D possibly being TRBD1 (6 bases). The CDR3 spans 13 residues. The V end lost 2 bases, the J end lost 3 bases, and 7 bases lay between the germline ends. In germline, CDR1 is MNHEY, CDR2 SVGAGI. DNA of the CDR3: TGTGCCAGCAGTTACCCAGGGGACTATGGCTACACCTTC. Translation: CASSYPGDYGYTF.